The 6 T cell receptor beta chains given below trace back to one sample, sequenced in a study of CD8+CD57+ T cells in acquired aplastic anemia. Genomic DNA, the template, was used for profiling of the TCR beta VDJ and CDR3. TCRdb reanalysed the reads using MiXCR and keeps one entry per CDR3 protein. The sample contains some 68,000 distinct CDR3 sequences, roughly half of which appear only once. The sample was sorted CD4+, CD8+, or CD8+CD57+ T cells (not recorded which) from PBMCs. Receptors originate from a human donor in good health, serving as a control.

As regards this clonotype: A much larger clone differs by one base, so this may be a read error. This sequence joins TRBV3-1 and TRBJ2-7; D possibly corresponds to TRBD2 (5 bases). CDR1 is LGHDT, CDR2 YNNKEL, per germline (reference sequence). The CDR3 loop spans 14 amino acids. The CDR3 loop reads CASSQVGSSYEQHF. In DNA form, the CDR3 reads TGTGCCAGCAGCCAAGTGGGGAGCTCCTACGAGCAGCACTTC.

Comment on this clonotype: No conserved phenylalanine or tryptophan is present at the end of the CDR3, so a read error is the likely explanation. The V gene is TRBV27, the J gene TRBJ1-5; D is undetermined. The CDR3 spans 15 residues. Germline V gives CDR1 MNHEY, CDR2 SMNVEV (reference sequence). This chain's CDR3 is CASSLSLYSNRPQHS. CDR3 coding DNA: TGTGCCAGCAGTTTGTCGCTGTATAGCAATCGGCCCCAGCATTCT.

This clonotype was observed a handful of times. The chain links TRBV2 to TRBJ1-2; D is perhaps TRBD1 (5 bases). This CDR3 region has 13 residues. V was cut by 1 base and J by 3 bases, with 6 bases left in between. The germline V gene has CDR1 SNHLY and CDR2 FYNNEI. In DNA, the CDR3 is TGTGCCAGCAGTGAAGGGGGCTACTATGGCTACACCTTC. This sequence encodes CASSEGGYYGYTF.

This clonotype showed up many times. This sequence joins TRBV5-1 and TRBJ2-1, with a tentative D call TRBD1 (6 bases). The CDR3 has 14 amino acids. The V gene lost 4 bases and the J gene lost 4 bases, with 12 bases spanning the gap. In germline, CDR1 is SGHRS, CDR2 YFSETQ. CDR3 amino acids: CASSLDRAYNEQFF. In nucleotides, the CDR3 is TGCGCCAGCAGCCTGGACAGAGCATACAATGAGCAGTTCTTC.

J is TRBJ1-2 and V is TRBV5-6; no definite D call. The CDR3 totals 17 residues. V was clipped by 0 bases and J by 0 bases, with 15 bases between them. Germline V gives CDR1 SGHDT, CDR2 YYEEEE. This CDR3 reads CASSLASGSHANYGYTF. The DNA for the CDR3 is TGTGCCAGCAGCTTGGCTTCAGGTTCCCATGCTAACTATGGCTACACCTTC.

This chain links TRBV20-1 with TRBJ1-2, with 7 nucleotides matching TRBD1. This CDR3 comprises 14 residues. The germline CDR1 and CDR2 sequences are DFQATT and SNEGSKA (reference sequence). J lost 4 bases, V lost 6 bases, and 11 bases had no gene match. The CDR3 nucleotides read TGCAGTGCAACGGACAGGACGTCCTCCTATGGCTACACCTTC. Protein product: CSATDRTSSYGYTF.